These 5 T cell receptor beta chains were sequenced from one sample in a study of CD8+ T cells in alopecia areata. Described treatment: oral pan-JAK inhibitor, 5-10 mg twice daily. Extraction and reverse transcription of RNA yielded cDNA as the sequencing template. This table comes from immunoSEQ multiplex PCR, and its TCRdb copy is limited to in-frame clones, with some not included. This table has roughly 100,000 clones, around 60% appearing once. This specimen was CD8+ T cells sorted from blood, taken at week 4, from a patient treated with tofacitinib. The source of these receptors is a human donor with alopecia areata.

This chain joins TRBV4-1 and TRBJ2-1; tentatively, D is TRBD1 (6 bases). The germline gives CDR1 MGHRA, CDR2 YSYEKL. V lost 5 bases and J 0 bases, leaving 11 bases between the germline ends. The CDR3 loop spans 15 amino acids. This CDR3 is CASSEGVSSYNEQFF. DNA of the CDR3: TGCGCCAGCAGCGAGGGGGTAAGCTCCTACAATGAGCAGTTCTTC.

V usage is TRBV29-1 and J usage is TRBJ2-1; D is uncertain. Germline V gene data show CDR1 as SQVTM and CDR2 as ANQGSEA. The CDR3 spans 11 residues. V lost 3 bases and J 7 bases, leaving 7 bases between the germline ends. In DNA form, the CDR3 reads TGCAGCGTTGACGAGCAAAATGAGCAGTTCTTC. It encodes CSVDEQNEQFF.

CDR3 in amino acids: CASSFPLAGVHEQYF. The CDR3 DNA sequence: TGTGCCAGCAGTTTCCCACTAGCGGGAGTTCACGAGCAGTACTTC. The chain carries TRBV5-4 and TRBJ2-7; 11 bases are shared with TRBD2. Unmatched junction bases numbered 9, after V lost 5 bases and J lost 5 bases. The CDR3 runs 15 residues. Germline V lookup: CDR1 SGHNT, CDR2 YYREEE (reference sequence).

This clone occurred a few times. DNA for the CDR3: TGCGCCAGCAGCCAAGAGCCGGGGGGGACAGGCAATCAGCCCCAGCATTTT. Translated: CASSQEPGGTGNQPQHF. The V and J genes are TRBV4-1 and TRBJ1-5; TRBD1 aligns across 7 bases. Losses at the gene ends were 0 bases for V and 2 bases for J; bases not matched to a gene: 7. Germline-derived CDR1 and CDR2 are MGHRA and YSYEKL. The CDR3 runs to 17 residues.

This clone has only a few counts. The rearrangement links TRBV4-1 to TRBJ2-1, with 7 bases matching TRBD2. Germline-derived CDR1 and CDR2 are MGHRA and YSYEKL. The CDR3 spans 13 residues. V lost 6 bases, J lost 6 bases, and 5 bases stayed unmatched. This chain's CDR3 is CASSRPGGNEQFF. CDR3 nucleotide sequence: TGCGCCAGCAGTCGCCCGGGGGGCAATGAGCAGTTCTTC.